These T cell receptor beta chains were read from a single sample in a study of blood T cell repertoires in COVID-19. The table came from immunoSEQ multiplex PCR; TCRdb's copy has only in-frame clones and leaves some out. The sample includes 200,000 to 250,000 clones, approximately 81% seen only once; the top ten take around 20%. Sequencing was performed on peripheral blood. The source of these receptors is a man between 25 and 39 years old with active or convalescent COVID-19. Each CDR3 is given without its conserved first and last residue.

V gene	J gene	CDR3 protein
TRBV6-4	TRBJ1-2	ASSDSRGSPV
TRBV27	TRBJ2-7	ASSLGDSRYEQY
TRBV5-1	TRBJ2-3	ASSLGGLAATDTQY
TRBV28	TRBJ2-7	ASTARAGLEQY
TRBV7-7	TRBJ2-5	ASSLGLALQETQY
TRBV21-1	TRBJ2-4	AEGAKNIQY
TRBV5-1	TRBJ1-5	ASSLRGGDQPQH
TRBV23-1	TRBJ1-2	ASEYRAGYGYT
TRBV5-5	TRBJ1-2	ASSLAGSIGTDNYGYT
TRBV6-5	TRBJ2-1	ASSFDSRSYNEQF
TRBV27	TRBJ2-2	ASSSIPNTGELF
TRBV28	TRBJ2-7	ASSLTGIHEQY
TRBV7-2	TRBJ2-3	ASSLQGAFVTDTQY
TRBV13	TRBJ1-2	ASSLSSGAWRGYT
TRBV5-8	TRBJ2-1	ASRDPRTGLKEQF
TRBV11-2	TRBJ1-2	ASSQGGGSYGYT
TRBV4-1	TRBJ2-3	ASSSDSGDTQY
TRBV11-2	TRBJ2-7	ASSPPRGYRVHEQY
TRBV6-4	TRBJ2-1	ASSDPGTSGRFYNEQF
TRBV6-4	TRBJ2-7	ASSCPGLLSYEQY
TRBV4-2	TRBJ1-4	ASSQDLLVRATNEKLF
TRBV3-1/TRBV3-2	TRBJ2-7	ASSREISHEQY
TRBV5-1	TRBJ2-1	ASSLEGNREQF